The 20 T cell receptor beta chains reported below all come from one sample, sequenced in a study of graft-versus-host responses after intestinal transplantation (dated by TCRdb to the early 2020s). Library preparation used the immunoSEQ multiplex PCR assay. In its TCRdb copy, this immuneACCESS table keeps in-frame sequences only and misses some clones. Where compared with another copy, unresolved V genes explain less than half of these, and the others have no known cause. The sample records approximately 14,000 clones, roughly 69% of which are singletons. Jointly, the top ten make up approximately 8.1% of the sample. To isolate intraepithelial and lamina propria lymphocytes from graft specimens, dithiothreitol, EDTA incubations and collagenase D digestion were used. The specimen was ileum tissue, collected just over 650 days after intestinal transplantation. The receptors were sampled from a human patient who received an intestinal transplant, so some T cells may come from the graft donor.

The chain links TRBV12-5 to TRBJ2-1; 10 bases match TRBD2. CDR1 and CDR2 (germline): LGHNT, FRNRAP. V was pared by 5 bases and J by 12 bases, with 7 bases of the junction left unmatched. This CDR3 is built from 13 residues. The CDR3 region has the DNA TGTGCTAGTGGTCTGCCGGGACTAGCGCGGCAGTTCTTC. Residues: CASGLPGLARQFF. Variable domain in full (rest from reference TRBV12-5 and TRBJ2-1): DARVTQTPRHKVTEMGQEVTMRCQPILGHNTVFWYRQTMMQGLELLAYFRNRAPLDDSGMPKDRFSAEMPDATLATLKIQPSEPRDSAVYFCASGLPGLARQFFGPGTRLTVL.

The rearrangement joins TRBV29-1 to TRBJ2-3; the match to TRBD2 covers 8 bases. CDR3 size: 17 residues. V shed 2 bases and J 4 bases; nucleotides not matched to a gene: 14. The V gene's germline CDR1 is SQVTM and CDR2 ANQGSEA. Written as DNA, the CDR3 is TGCAGCGTTGAATCTGCGGGGGGAGGTAGTCTCGCAGATACGCAGTATTTT. Its translation is CSVESAGGGSLADTQYF.

V is TRBV6-5 and J is TRBJ2-5; D possibly corresponds to TRBD1 (5 bases). The germline V and J ends were trimmed by 5 bases and 2 bases, with 15 bases remaining between them. The CDR3 spans 15 residues. In germline, CDR1 is MNHEY, CDR2 SVGAGI. Here the CDR3 reads CASSRQSNGQETQYF. The DNA for the CDR3 is TGTGCCAGCAGTCGACAGTCCAACGGACAAGAGACCCAGTACTTC.

The V and J genes are TRBV6-1 and TRBJ2-3, with D maybe TRBD2 (6 bases). Germline V lookup: CDR1 MNHNS, CDR2 SASEGT. Trimming pared 3 bases from V and 2 bases from J, leaving 15 bases between. The CDR3 spans 16 residues. The CDR3 DNA sequence: TGTGCCAGCAGTGAGCGTCGGGGAGGAAACACAGATACGCAGTATTTT. Residues: CASSERRGGNTDTQYF.

The chain has TRBV19 and TRBJ2-7, with D possibly matching TRBD1 (8 bases). Germline assignment: CDR1 LNHDA and CDR2 SQIVND (reference sequence). The CDR3 has 18 residues. V was shortened by 5 bases and J by 0 bases, with 23 bases between the two germline ends. In nucleotides, the CDR3 is TGTGCCAGTAGTCGCAGGGGGCAGGCGGGGGCGCCCTCCTACGAGCAGTACTTC. Encoded protein: CASSRRGQAGAPSYEQYF. Using reference TRBV19 and TRBJ2-7 for the parts outside the CDR3, the full variable domain is DGGITQSPKYLFRKEGQNVTLSCEQNLNHDAMYWYRQDPGQGLRLIYYSQIVNDFQKGDIAEGYSVSREKKESFPLTVTSAQKNPTAFYLCASSRRGQAGAPSYEQYFGPGTRLTVT.

The V and J genes are TRBV10-3 and TRBJ1-1; a weak D match, TRBD1 (6 bases). Trimming took 6 bases from V and 0 from J, leaving 17 bases between them. Germline V gives CDR1 ENHRY, CDR2 SYGVKD. This CDR3 is 16 amino acids long. The DNA of the CDR3 is TGTGCCATCAGAAGTAGCAGGGGCGAGATGAACACTGAAGCTTTCTTT. Its protein is CAIRSSRGEMNTEAFF.

The chain recombines TRBV10-2 with TRBJ2-7; maybe TRBD1 (6 bases). Per germline, CDR1 WSHSY and CDR2 SAAADI. Trimming took 6 bases from V and 5 from J, leaving 14 bases between them. This CDR3 contains 13 residues. The CDR3 nucleotides are TGCGCCAGCAGAAACAGGGAAGCGGACGAGCAGTACTTC. This gives the protein CASRNREADEQYF.

The chain couples TRBV19 to TRBJ1-2; D is ambiguous. This CDR3 is 13 amino acids long. Germline V CDR1 and CDR2: LNHDA, SQIVND (reference sequence). The germline V and J ends were trimmed by 6 bases and 1 base, with 9 bases remaining between them. The CDR3 region has the DNA TGTGCCAGTAGATTACAACATAACTATGGCTACACCTTC. This codes for CASRLQHNYGYTF. Variable domain in full (rest from reference TRBV19 and TRBJ1-2): DGGITQSPKYLFRKEGQNVTLSCEQNLNHDAMYWYRQDPGQGLRLIYYSQIVNDFQKGDIAEGYSVSREKKESFPLTVTSAQKNPTAFYLCASRLQHNYGYTFGSGTRLTVV.

The count of this clone is one. This chain joins TRBV7-2 and TRBJ1-2; 7 bases align to TRBD1. This CDR3 contains 13 residues. V shed 5 bases and J 2 bases; nucleotides not matched to a gene: 2. The germline CDR1 and CDR2 sequences are SGHTA and FQGNSA. The CDR3 DNA follows: TGTGCCAGCAGCCGGGACAGCAACTATGGCTACACCTTC. Translated: CASSRDSNYGYTF.

The rearrangement joins TRBV5-1 to TRBJ2-6; D perhaps matches TRBD2 (6 bases). This CDR3 region has 18 residues. With 3 bases removed from V and 0 bases from J, the gap between germline ends came to 16 bases. CDR1 and CDR2 (germline): SGHRS, YFSETQ. DNA of the CDR3: TGCGCCAGCAGCTATCTCAGGCCCGGGGGCTCTGGGGCCAACGTCCTGACTTTC. Amino acids: CASSYLRPGGSGANVLTF.

A few counts support this clone. The rearrangement joins TRBV7-9 to TRBJ2-3, with D uncertain. This CDR3 has 14 amino acids. The V gene lost 3 bases and the J gene lost 1 base, with 8 bases spanning the gap. Per germline, CDR1 SEHNR and CDR2 FQNEAQ (reference sequence). The chain's CDR3 is CASSFTQGTDTQYF. CDR3 DNA: TGTGCCAGCAGCTTTACTCAGGGCACAGATACGCAGTATTTT.

This chain uses TRBV19 with TRBJ1-1, with a possible D match to TRBD1 (6 bases). Germline CDR1 and CDR2: LNHDA and SQIVND (reference sequence). Trimming took off 3 bases at V and 10 bases at J, with 18 bases between the two ends. CDR3 length: 14 amino acids. The CDR3: CASSMPRGLRGAFF. Here the CDR3 DNA reads TGTGCCAGTAGTATGCCCAGGGGTCTCCGGGGAGCTTTCTTT.

The CDR3 nucleotides read TGTGCCAGTAGTACGCAGGGTCTCGGCTCCTATAATTCACCCCTCCACTTT. Translating gives CASSTQGLGSYNSPLHF. This chain links TRBV19 with TRBJ1-6, with a tentative D call TRBD1 (5 bases). Trimming left V 4 bases short and J 0 bases short, with 13 bases between. Germline CDR1 LNHDA, CDR2 SQIVND (reference sequence). This CDR3 is 17 amino acids long.

This rearrangement joins TRBV6-6 to TRBJ1-2; D unresolved. V lost 0 bases and J 8 bases, leaving 10 bases between the germline ends. This CDR3 has 13 residues. Germline V gene sequence: CDR1 MNHNY, CDR2 SVGAGI (reference sequence). Here the CDR3 DNA reads TGTGCCAGCAGTTACTCGACGGGGAGCGGCTACACCTTC. Translated: CASSYSTGSGYTF.

The rearrangement links TRBV6-1 to TRBJ2-7; the D is unclear. The germline V gene has CDR1 MNHNS and CDR2 SASEGT. Trimming left V 0 bases short and J 10 bases short, with 7 bases between. This CDR3 region has 11 residues. This CDR3 is CASSEAPRQYF. The CDR3 DNA follows: TGTGCCAGCAGTGAAGCGCCGCGCCAGTACTTC.

The J gene is TRBJ1-1, the V gene TRBV4-3; 9 bases agree with TRBD1. The CDR3 loop spans 14 amino acids. V dropped 4 bases and J dropped 4; count of bases not matched to a gene: 4. Per germline, CDR1 LGHNA and CDR2 YSLEER. The CDR3 sequence is CASSRTQGATEAFF. CDR3 nucleotides: TGCGCCAGCAGCCGCACACAGGGGGCCACTGAAGCTTTCTTT.

This chain connects TRBV7-9 to TRBJ2-1, with 7 bases lining up with TRBD2. Germline-derived CDR1 and CDR2 are SEHNR and FQNEAQ (reference sequence). V was clipped by 4 bases and J by 12 bases; unmatched bases: 9. The CDR3 is made up of 13 amino acids. The CDR3 DNA reads as TGTGCCAGCAGCTCGACTGTAGGGGAGGGGCAGTTCTTC. This translates into CASSSTVGEGQFF.

This chain uses TRBV7-9 with TRBJ2-2, with D possibly being TRBD1 (6 bases). The CDR3 spans 15 residues. Germline lookup yields CDR1 SEHNR and CDR2 FQNEAQ (reference sequence). V was clipped by 6 bases and J by 3 bases, with 14 bases between them. CDR3 coding DNA: TGTGCCAGCAGGAAAATACAGGGACACACCGGGGAGCTGTTTTTT. Translation gives CASRKIQGHTGELFF.

This clone appeared a few times. This sequence joins TRBV12-2 and TRBJ1-1; the table assigns TRBD1, which was not confirmed against the DNA. TRBV12-2 is shown as a pseudogene. The CDR3 is made up of 15 amino acids. The CDR3 loop reads CASRLGDRGNTEAFF. The DNA for the CDR3 is TGTGCAAGTCGCTTAGGGGACAGGGGTAACACTGAAGCTTTCTTT.

In its sample, this clone was seen a few times. The V and J genes are TRBV6-4 and TRBJ2-3, with 10 bases identical to TRBD2. Trimming removed 5 bases from V and 2 bases from J; junction bases left unmatched: 1. The CDR3 has 14 residues. Germline-derived CDR1 and CDR2 are MRHNA and SNTAGT. CDR3 sequence reads: CASSSGGATDTQYF. The CDR3 bases are TGTGCCAGCAGTAGCGGGGGGGCCACAGATACGCAGTATTTT.